Listed here is a single T cell receptor (beta chain). Its antigen is as yet unknown. The junction departs from the called germline gene at one end, perhaps through a read error. These data come from a study of cytomegalovirus exposure and HLA in healthy donors. Whole-study context: The study's early data release held about 85 million unique TCRs from HLA-typed donors. Study-level points and caveats: TRBV6-2, TRBV6-3 and other indistinguishable V segments were excluded. A prior analysis recorded that most TCR beta V segments were productive about 87% or about 30% of the time. Rarity held for most TCR sequences, but there were some public TCRs that occurred in many donors.

PCR employed 60 Vbeta and 13 Jbeta primers. Sequencing used immunoSEQ multiplex PCR; TCRdb keeps in-frame clones, though not all of them. The sample lists about 120,000 clones, around three quarters seen once, with about 2.5% in the top ten. Looked up from germline, CDR1 is SSHAT and CDR2 is FNYEAQ (reference sequence). The CDR3 runs to 17 residues. The rearrangement links TRBV7-7 to TRBJ2-2; 8 bases line up with TRBD2. The TCR sequence derives from a young man in good health and CMV-seronegative. Specimen: PBMCs. The CDR3 is CASSTSGLAGNTGELFF. The CDR3 region has the DNA TGTGCTAGCAGCACAAGCGGCCTAGCGGGGAACACCGGGGAGCTGTTTTTT.